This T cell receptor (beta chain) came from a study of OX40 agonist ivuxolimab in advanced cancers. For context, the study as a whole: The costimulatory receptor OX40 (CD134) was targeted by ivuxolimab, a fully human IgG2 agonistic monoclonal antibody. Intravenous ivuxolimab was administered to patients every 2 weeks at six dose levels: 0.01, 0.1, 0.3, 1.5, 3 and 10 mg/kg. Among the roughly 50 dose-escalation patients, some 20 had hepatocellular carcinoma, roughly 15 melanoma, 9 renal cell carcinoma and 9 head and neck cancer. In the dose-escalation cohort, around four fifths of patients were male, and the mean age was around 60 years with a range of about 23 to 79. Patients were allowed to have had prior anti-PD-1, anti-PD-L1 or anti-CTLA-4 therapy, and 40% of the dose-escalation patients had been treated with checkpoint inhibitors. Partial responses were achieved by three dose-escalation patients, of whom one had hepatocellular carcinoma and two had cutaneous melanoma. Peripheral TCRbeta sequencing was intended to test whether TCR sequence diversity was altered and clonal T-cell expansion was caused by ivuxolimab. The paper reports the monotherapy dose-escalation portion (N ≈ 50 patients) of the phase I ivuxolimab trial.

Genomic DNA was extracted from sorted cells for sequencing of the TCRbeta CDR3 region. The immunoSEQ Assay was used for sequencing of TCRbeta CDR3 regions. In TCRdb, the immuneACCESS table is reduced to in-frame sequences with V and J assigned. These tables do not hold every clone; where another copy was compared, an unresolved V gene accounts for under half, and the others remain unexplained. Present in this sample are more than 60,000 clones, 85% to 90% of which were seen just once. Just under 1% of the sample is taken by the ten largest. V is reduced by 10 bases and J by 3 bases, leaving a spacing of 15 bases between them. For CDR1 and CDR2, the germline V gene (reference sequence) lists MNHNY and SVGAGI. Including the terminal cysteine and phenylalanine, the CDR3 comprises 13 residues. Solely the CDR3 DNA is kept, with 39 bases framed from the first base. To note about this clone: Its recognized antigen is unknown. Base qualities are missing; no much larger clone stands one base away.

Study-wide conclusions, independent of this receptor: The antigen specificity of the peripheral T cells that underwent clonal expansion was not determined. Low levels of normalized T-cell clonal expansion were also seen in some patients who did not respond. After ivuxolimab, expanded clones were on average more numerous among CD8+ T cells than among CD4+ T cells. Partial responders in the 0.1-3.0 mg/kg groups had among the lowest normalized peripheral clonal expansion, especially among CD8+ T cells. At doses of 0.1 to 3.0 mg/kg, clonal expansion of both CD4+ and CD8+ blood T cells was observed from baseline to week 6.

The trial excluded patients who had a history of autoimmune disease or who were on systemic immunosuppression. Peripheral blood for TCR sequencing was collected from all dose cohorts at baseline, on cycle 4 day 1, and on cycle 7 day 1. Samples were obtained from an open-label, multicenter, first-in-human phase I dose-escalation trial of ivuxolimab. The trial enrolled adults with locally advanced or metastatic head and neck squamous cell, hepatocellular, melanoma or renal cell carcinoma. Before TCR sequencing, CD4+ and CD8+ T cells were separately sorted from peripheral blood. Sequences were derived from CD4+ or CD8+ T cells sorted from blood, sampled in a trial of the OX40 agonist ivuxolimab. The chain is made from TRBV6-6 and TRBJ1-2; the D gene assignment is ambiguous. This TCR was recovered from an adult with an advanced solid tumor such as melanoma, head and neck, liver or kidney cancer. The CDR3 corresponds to CATLSDNDYGYTF. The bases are TGTGCCACCCTCAGCGACAACGACTATGGCTACACCTTC.